These 28 T cell receptor beta chains share one sample of origin, sequenced in a study of CD8 T cells in Susac syndrome. The RNA input was about 0.5 to 1 ug, and it was reverse transcribed with random hexamers. Via MiXCR, TCRdb re-called the immunoSEQ multiplex PCR reads, giving one row per CDR3 protein. The sample lists over 300,000 distinct CDR3 sequences; under 95% were seen once. Material for sequencing was CD4+ T cells from PBMCs. Receptors originate from a human donor with multiple sclerosis.

The chain is built from TRBV12-3 or TRBV12-4 and TRBJ2-2, with TRBD2 as a possible D gene (7 bases). V shed 3 bases and J shed 5 bases, with 13 bases lying between them. The length of the CDR3 is 15 residues. CDR3 sequence: CASSLRGQGTGELFF. In DNA form, the CDR3 reads TGTGCCAGCAGTTTGCGGGGGCAGGGAACCGGGGAGCTGTTTTTT.

V and J are TRBV12-3 or TRBV12-4 and TRBJ2-1; TRBD2 matches at 13 bases. The CDR3 has 17 residues. Trimming at V came to 5 bases and at J to 9 bases, leaving 13 bases not matched to a gene. CDR3 DNA: TGTGCCAGCAGTCCCCAACCGGGACTAGCGGGGACAGGTGAGCAGTTCTTC. This encodes CASSPQPGLAGTGEQFF.

The chain combines TRBV30 with TRBJ1-1; 10 positions match TRBD1. This CDR3 comprises 12 residues. Trimming at V came to 8 bases and at J to 5 bases, leaving 5 bases not matched to a gene. Germline-derived CDR1 and CDR2 are GTSNPN and SVGIG (reference sequence). CDR3 sequence: CAGDRGRTEAFF. The CDR3 DNA sequence: TGTGCCGGGGACAGGGGTAGGACTGAAGCTTTCTTT.

The V and J genes are TRBV19 and TRBJ2-3; D remains ambiguous. Trimming removed 2 bases at V and 0 bases at J, with 9 bases between. The CDR3 has 15 residues. Germline values: CDR1 LNHDA, CDR2 SQIVND (reference sequence). The CDR3 loop is CASSISFTSTDTQYF. Here the CDR3 DNA reads TGTGCCAGTAGTATAAGTTTCACTAGCACAGATACGCAGTATTTT.

This clonotype showed up just a few times. This rearrangement joins TRBV3-1 to TRBJ2-1; D gene ambiguous. From germline, CDR1 is LGHDT and CDR2 YNNKEL (reference sequence). Trimming took 3 bases from V and 7 from J, leaving 7 bases between them. CDR3 size: 12 residues. The CDR3 is CASSQANNEQFF. CDR3 in DNA: TGTGCCAGCAGCCAGGCTAATAATGAGCAGTTCTTC.

This sequence joins TRBV7-9 and TRBJ2-6; D not certain. Germline V lookup: CDR1 SEHNR, CDR2 FQNEAQ (reference sequence). The CDR3 runs 14 residues. V shed 5 bases and J shed 2 bases, with 7 bases lying between them. The CDR3 loop is CASSPPPGANVLTF. DNA for the CDR3: TGTGCCAGCAGCCCGCCCCCTGGGGCCAACGTCCTGACTTTC.

CDR3 amino acids: CAWSVLGISTDTQYF. The CDR3 DNA is TGTGCCTGGAGTGTTTTAGGGATTAGCACAGATACGCAGTATTTT. This sequence joins TRBV30 and TRBJ2-3; D is unclear. The V end was cut by 0 bases, the J end by 0 bases, with 10 bases between. Germline loops: CDR1 GTSNPN, CDR2 SVGIG (reference sequence). CDR3 length: 15 amino acids.

This chain links TRBV4-2 with TRBJ2-3, with no clear D. Germline V gene sequence: CDR1 LGHNA, CDR2 YNFKEQ. The CDR3 is 14 residues long. V was trimmed by 1 base and J by 6 bases, leaving 11 bases between them. Written as DNA, the CDR3 is TGTGCCAGCAGCCAAGTCCGAACATCGGATACGCAGTATTTT. Amino acids: CASSQVRTSDTQYF.

The chain uses TRBV6-5 and TRBJ2-3, with D unclear. V lost 5 bases to trimming and J lost 6 bases, with 12 bases between them. The CDR3 sequence is 13 residues long. Per germline, CDR1 MNHEY and CDR2 SVGAGI. CDR3 coding DNA: TGTGCCAGCAGTACGACCCCCGGGGATACGCAGTATTTT. This gives the protein CASSTTPGDTQYF.

In DNA form, the CDR3 reads TGTGCCAGCAGCTTAGGCGGGGGGTACCAAGAGACCCAGTACTTC. Its translation is CASSLGGGYQETQYF. The chain has TRBV7-8 and TRBJ2-5, with 8 bases identical to TRBD2. Germline V gives CDR1 SGHVS, CDR2 FQNEAQ. The CDR3 has 15 residues. V lost 1 base, J lost 0 bases, and 1 base stayed unmatched.

V and J are TRBV6-6 and TRBJ2-2; D unresolved. V was clipped by 5 bases and J by 1 base, with 11 bases between them. The CDR3 spans 15 residues. CDR1 and CDR2 (germline): MNHNY, SVGAGI (reference sequence). CDR3 amino acids: CASSPPPGNTGELFF. The CDR3 region has the DNA TGTGCCAGCAGTCCCCCCCCGGGGAACACCGGGGAGCTGTTTTTT.

The V gene is TRBV12-3 or TRBV12-4, the J gene TRBJ2-5, with 8 bases identical to TRBD2. Trimming took 10 bases from V and 1 from J; bases not matched to a gene: 5. The CDR3 consists of 13 residues. This chain's CDR3 is CATSSGGQETQYF. CDR3 coding DNA: TGTGCCACCAGCAGCGGGGGCCAAGAGACCCAGTACTTC.

The gene calls are TRBV11-1 and TRBJ2-1, with D maybe TRBD2 (6 bases). Germline CDR1 is SGHAT and CDR2 is FQDESV (reference sequence). The CDR3 totals 13 residues. The ends were cut back, 7 bases at V and 8 bases at J, with 15 bases in the middle. DNA for the CDR3: TGTGCCAGCAACCCGGAGGGTAGGCATGAGCAGTTCTTC. It specifies CASNPEGRHEQFF.

The chain joins TRBV15 to TRBJ2-1; D unclear. CDR3 length equals 15 residues. Trimming shortened V by 0 bases and J by 5 bases, and 11 bases separated the two germline ends. Germline assignment: CDR1 LNHNV and CDR2 YYDKDF (reference sequence). The CDR3 loop reads CATSRDSRRNNEQFF. The CDR3, as DNA: TGTGCCACCAGCAGAGATTCCCGCAGAAACAATGAGCAGTTCTTC.

This clonotype was recorded once. The CDR3 coding sequence is TGTGCCAGCAGCTTCCGGGGTCCTGAAGCTTTCTTT. This encodes CASSFRGPEAFF. The chain joins TRBV5-8 to TRBJ1-1; D uncertain. Looked up from germline, CDR1 is SGHTS and CDR2 is YDEGEE. Trimming stripped 2 bases from V and 6 bases from J, with 8 bases between. This CDR3 is built from 12 residues.

V usage is TRBV30 and J usage is TRBJ2-7, with D unclear. CDR1 GTSNPN and CDR2 SVGIG come from the germline V gene (reference sequence). V lost 5 bases to trimming and J lost 4 bases, with 9 bases between them. The CDR3 runs 11 residues. The chain's CDR3 is CAWQKTYEQYF. The CDR3 DNA is TGTGCCTGGCAGAAAACTTACGAGCAGTACTTC.

The J gene is TRBJ1-1, the V gene TRBV4-1; TRBD1 aligns across 7 bases. The CDR3 extends over 15 amino acids. With 2 bases clipped from V and 5 bases from J, the junction kept 8 bases outside the gene matches. The germline gives CDR1 MGHRA, CDR2 YSYEKL. DNA of the CDR3: TGCGCCAGCAGCCAACCTGTGAGGGGGCAGACTGAAGCTTTCTTT. As protein: CASSQPVRGQTEAFF.

The rearrangement joins TRBV4-2 to TRBJ2-1; D is ambiguous. CDR3 size: 13 residues. Trimming took off 0 bases at V and 7 bases at J, with 7 bases between the two ends. Germline assignment: CDR1 LGHNA and CDR2 YNFKEQ. The CDR3 loop is CASSQDLGNEQFF. Here the CDR3 DNA reads TGTGCCAGCAGCCAAGATCTGGGTAATGAGCAGTTCTTC.

V and J are TRBV15 and TRBJ1-2, with a weak D call TRBD1 (6 bases). Germline-derived CDR1 and CDR2 are LNHNV and YYDKDF (reference sequence). Trimming pared 5 bases from V and 12 bases from J, leaving 22 bases between. CDR3 length: 14 residues. CDR3: CATSPRDIQAGHTF. Here the CDR3 DNA reads TGTGCCACCAGCCCGCGGGACATCCAAGCGGGGCACACCTTC.

This clonotype has only one observation. The V gene is TRBV29-1, the J gene TRBJ1-2; TRBD1 might be the D (5 bases). The germline V and J ends were trimmed by 6 bases and 5 bases, with 16 bases remaining between them. CDR1 and CDR2 (germline): SQVTM, ANQGSEA. The CDR3 extends over 13 amino acids. DNA of the CDR3: TGCAGCGTCCAGACGGGGCCGGAGTATGGCTACACCTTC. Translated: CSVQTGPEYGYTF.

This clonotype appeared a single time. V is TRBV20-1 and J is TRBJ1-6, with D possibly matching TRBD1 (5 bases). Germline V lookup: CDR1 DFQATT, CDR2 SNEGSKA (reference sequence). The CDR3 runs to 15 residues. V lost 5 bases, J lost 5 bases, and 16 bases lay in between. This CDR3 is CSAPKGARDNSPLHF. The CDR3 DNA follows: TGCAGTGCTCCAAAAGGGGCCAGGGATAATTCACCCCTCCACTTT.

The chain recombines TRBV2 with TRBJ1-2, with 10 bases that match TRBD1. Trimming at V came to 3 bases and at J to 8 bases, leaving 12 bases not matched to a gene. Germline CDR1 and CDR2: SNHLY and FYNNEI. The CDR3 length is 16 residues. CDR3: CASSDRSGQGLVGYTF. The CDR3 bases are TGTGCCAGCAGTGATCGCTCGGGACAGGGGCTAGTGGGCTACACCTTC.

The table lists this clonotype with a count of one. The V call is TRBV20-1, the J call TRBJ1-5; TRBD1 might be the D (5 bases). The CDR3 has 14 residues. Germline CDR1 DFQATT, CDR2 SNEGSKA (reference sequence). V was shortened by 2 bases and J by 6 bases, with 14 bases between the two germline ends. Here the CDR3 reads CSARRSQGFQPQHF. CDR3 coding DNA: TGCAGTGCTAGAAGGTCGCAGGGTTTTCAGCCCCAGCATTTT.

This clonotype was seen just once. The CDR3 DNA follows: TGTGCCAGCAGCTCACCTTTGTGGGACTCCTACAATGAGCAGTTCTTC. Protein sequence: CASSSPLWDSYNEQFF. The chain links TRBV11-2 to TRBJ2-1; D unclear. This CDR3 region has 16 residues. Germline V gene lookup returns CDR1 SGHAT and CDR2 FQNNGV. V lost 4 bases to trimming and J lost 0 bases, with 13 bases between them.

The chain uses TRBV15 and TRBJ2-5; perhaps TRBD2 as D (5 bases). The CDR3 sequence is 14 residues long. V was trimmed by 0 bases and J by 5 bases, leaving 10 bases between them. The germline V gene has CDR1 LNHNV and CDR2 YYDKDF (reference sequence). CDR3 in DNA: TGTGCCACCAGCAGAGATACGTCGGGGGAGACCCAGTACTTC. Encoded protein: CATSRDTSGETQYF. Combining the CDR3 with reference TRBV15 and TRBJ2-5 gives the whole variable domain DAMVIQNPRYQVTQFGKPVTLSCSQTLNHNVMYWYQQKSSQAPKLLFHYYDKDFNNEADTPDNFQSRRPNTSFCFLDIRSPGLGDTAMYLCATSRDTSGETQYFGPGTRLLVL.

This clonotype was seen a few times. The chain has TRBV19 and TRBJ2-7, with D tentatively TRBD1 or TRBD2 (5 bases each). Looked up from germline, CDR1 is LNHDA and CDR2 is SQIVND (reference sequence). CDR3 length: 14 residues. The V and J ends lost 9 bases and 2 bases respectively, with 17 bases between them. CDR3 in DNA: TGTGCCAGCCTCAAGACGGGGCAGACCTACGAGCAGTACTTC. Translation: CASLKTGQTYEQYF.

The gene calls are TRBV19 and TRBJ2-7, with 11 bases aligning to TRBD1. Germline V lookup: CDR1 LNHDA, CDR2 SQIVND (reference sequence). V trimming: 3 bases; J trimming: 7 bases; junction bases outside the gene matches: 5. The CDR3 spans 14 residues. CDR3 bases: TGTGCCAGTAGTATTACGCGGGACAGGGGGGAGCAGTACTTC. It specifies CASSITRDRGEQYF.

The genes are TRBV5-4 and TRBJ1-2; the D is unclear. Trimming left V 4 bases short and J 2 bases short, with 12 bases between. CDR3 size: 14 residues. Germline CDR1 and CDR2: SGHNT and YYREEE (reference sequence). The CDR3 nucleotides are TGTGCCAGCAGCGCTCATAGGGCCAACTATGGCTACACCTTC. This translates into CASSAHRANYGYTF. The complete variable domain, with remaining parts taken from reference TRBV5-4 and TRBJ1-2, reads ETGVTQSPTHLIKTRGQQVTLRCSSQSGHNTVSWYQQALGQGPQFIFQYYREEENGRGNFPPRFSGLQFPNYSSELNVNALELDDSALYLCASSAHRANYGYTFGSGTRLTVV.